Listed below are T cell receptor beta chains from one sample, sequenced in a study of response to subunit inactivated influenza vaccine. TCRdb independently ran MiXCR on the RT-PCR reads; one entry per CDR3 protein. This sample has fewer than 700,000 distinct CDR3 sequences, with 10% to 15% found just once. Sequences were derived from PBMCs from blood, sampled roughly 47 days after vaccination. The receptor source for this set is a man in his fifties or sixties who received an inactivated influenza vaccine. The CDR3 runs from the conserved cysteine through the conserved F or W. The D gene is left open where the match is weak. Rows may omit the clone size; those that give it use once, few, many or a size class.

clone size	V gene	D gene	J gene	CDR3 DNA	CDR3 protein
.	TRBV10-3	.	TRBJ2-6	TGTGCCTATCGGGGGTTACGAGGGGAAGTGCAGGACACTGGGGCCAACGTCCTGACTTTC	CAYRGLRGEVQDTGANVLTF
.	TRBV6-2/TRBV6-3	.	TRBJ1-5	TGTGCCAGCAGTCGACTAACAGGGACCCAGCATTTT	CASSRLTGTQHF
.	TRBV7-8	.	TRBJ1-2	TGTGCCAGCAGCCCGCACAGGATTGCTAACTATGGCTACACCTTC	CASSPHRIANYGYTF
.	TRBV4-1	.	TRBJ1-3	TGCGCCAGCAGCCTTAACGCCGTAAACTCTGGAAACACCATATATTTT	CASSLNAVNSGNTIYF
.	TRBV20-1	TRBD1	TRBJ2-2	TGCAGTGCTAGACCTTCGGACAGGGGCGCCGGGGAGCTGTTTTTT	CSARPSDRGAGELFF
few	TRBV27	.	TRBJ1-5	TGTGCCAGCAGCTTATACGGAGACAGAAATAGCAATCAGCCCCAGCATTTT	CASSLYGDRNSNQPQHF
few	TRBV12-3/TRBV12-4	TRBD1	TRBJ1-5	TGTGCCAGCAGTTTAGCAACAGGGGCAGGACAGCCCCAGCATTTT	CASSLATGAGQPQHF
many	TRBV20-1	.	TRBJ2-3	TGCAGTGCTACGATCCGGGACTCAAGCACAGATACGCAGTATTTT	CSATIRDSSTDTQYF
many	TRBV7-9	TRBD1	TRBJ2-5	TGTGCCAGCAGCTTAAGGAGGACAGGGAAAGAGACCCAGTACTTC	CASSLRRTGKETQYF
few	TRBV27	.	TRBJ2-7	TGTGCCAGCACCTCGGGACTTATTCCCTACGAGCAGTACTTC	CASTSGLIPYEQYF
.	TRBV30	.	TRBJ2-2	TGTGCCTGGAGCGAAGATTGGGCCAGGGGGGTCACCGGGGAGCTGTTTTTT	CAWSEDWARGVTGELFF
.	TRBV7-2	TRBD2	TRBJ2-1	TGTGCCAGCAGCTTAGGGGCGGGGGGCGGTGAGCAGTTCTTC	CASSLGAGGGEQFF
few	TRBV7-9	.	TRBJ2-1	TGTGCCACAGTGGGGGACGATGAGCAGTTCTTC	CATVGDDEQFF
.	TRBV20-1	TRBD1	TRBJ1-2	TGCAGTGCCAGGCACAGGGGAATCTATGGCTACACCTTC	CSARHRGIYGYTF
few	TRBV10-3	.	TRBJ2-7	TGTGCCATTAATGACCAGGGTGCCGACGAGCAGTACTTC	CAINDQGADEQYF
.	TRBV13	.	TRBJ2-7	TGTGCCAGCAGCTTAAACAGTGTCTCGGAGCAGTACTTC	CASSLNSVSEQYF
.	TRBV12-3/TRBV12-4	.	TRBJ2-7	TGTGCCAGCAGTTTTTCCGGGAAAGTCTACGAGCAGTACTTC	CASSFSGKVYEQYF
.	TRBV20-1	TRBD1	TRBJ2-7	TGCAGTGCTAGAGACCTCGACAGGGTGGAGCAGTACTTC	CSARDLDRVEQYF
once	TRBV7-2	.	TRBJ2-3	TGTGCCAGCAGCTTCTACTACACAGATACGCAGTATTTT	CASSFYYTDTQYF
.	TRBV5-1	TRBD1	TRBJ2-1	TGCGCCAGCAGCCCCGGGACAGGGTCGCTAGGTGAGCAGTTCTTC	CASSPGTGSLGEQFF
.	TRBV7-9	.	TRBJ2-3	TGTGCCAGCAGCCCCGTAGGGGGCACAGATACGCAGTATTTT	CASSPVGGTDTQYF
few	TRBV2	.	TRBJ2-7	TGTGCCAGCAGGGAGAGGTCAGGGGTAGGCAACGAGCAGTACTTC	CASRERSGVGNEQYF
.	TRBV7-8	TRBD2	TRBJ2-5	TGTGCCAGCAGACGAGGGGCGGGAGCGGGGACCCAGTACTTC	CASRRGAGAGTQYF
.	TRBV6-1	TRBD2	TRBJ2-7	TGTGCCAGCAGCCGTCTTAGCGGGAGCTTCGAGCAGTACTTC	CASSRLSGSFEQYF
few	TRBV20-1	.	TRBJ2-1	TGCAGTGCCTTACGGGATGAGCAGTTCTTC	CSALRDEQFF
few	TRBV20-1	.	TRBJ1-2	TGCAGTGCTAGAGCCCCCGGCCGAGTTAACTATGGCTACACCTTC	CSARAPGRVNYGYTF
few	TRBV6-5	.	TRBJ1-5	TGTGCCAGCAGTCCCTCGAGGCAGCAGCCCCAGCATTTT	CASSPSRQQPQHF
.	TRBV5-1	.	TRBJ1-3	TGCGCCAGCAGCTTGGACCCCCTACTTAGCTCTGGAAACACCATATATTTT	CASSLDPLLSSGNTIYF
many	TRBV12-3/TRBV12-4	.	TRBJ2-3	TGTGCCAGCAGCACCATGCGGGTGCGCACAGATACGCAGTATTTT	CASSTMRVRTDTQYF
.	TRBV12-3/TRBV12-4	TRBD1	TRBJ1-2	TGTGCCAGAACGAGCCGGGACAGGGGGCAGTATGGCTACACCTTC	CARTSRDRGQYGYTF
many	TRBV20-1	.	TRBJ2-3	TGCAGTGCTAGAAGCCCTGGAGATACGCAGTATTTT	CSARSPGDTQYF
.	TRBV20-1	.	TRBJ1-2	TGCAGTGCTAGAAGGCTGTCTAACTATGGCTACACCTTC	CSARRLSNYGYTF
.	TRBV27	TRBD2	TRBJ2-4	TGTGCCAGCAGTTTTGTTAGCGGGAACGGCATTCAGTACTTC	CASSFVSGNGIQYF
.	TRBV30	TRBD1	TRBJ2-2	TGTGCCTGGAGTGTACAGGGGGACGACACCGGGGAGCTGTTTTTT	CAWSVQGDDTGELFF
.	TRBV6-2/TRBV6-3	.	TRBJ2-3	TGTGCCAGCAGGCTAACCGTGAATGGGGGAGCGCGCACAGATACGCAGTATTTT	CASRLTVNGGARTDTQYF
.	TRBV20-1	TRBD2	TRBJ2-2	TGCAGTGCTATTAGCGGGAGTCGCACCGGGGAGCTGTTTTTT	CSAISGSRTGELFF
.	TRBV2	TRBD2	TRBJ2-7	TGTGCCAGCAGTGTCCAGCGGGAGGGCCCCTACGAGCAGTACTTC	CASSVQREGPYEQYF
.	TRBV7-6	TRBD2	TRBJ2-2	TGTGCCAGCAGCTCGGTAGCGGGTACCGGGGAGCTGTTTTTT	CASSSVAGTGELFF
few	TRBV4-3	.	TRBJ2-3	TGCGCCAGCAGCCAATCCATCGGGACCTCTAGCACAGATACGCAGTATTTT	CASSQSIGTSSTDTQYF
once	TRBV6-1	.	TRBJ2-5	TGTGCCAGCAAAAAAGAGAGGTGGGAGACCCAGTACTTC	CASKKERWETQYF
few	TRBV5-1	TRBD1	TRBJ1-1	TGCGCCAGCAGCCTCGGGACAGGGAACGCTGAAGCTTTCTTT	CASSLGTGNAEAFF
.	TRBV20-1	.	TRBJ2-3	TGCAGTGCTAGCGGGAGCACAGATACGCAGTATTTT	CSASGSTDTQYF
few	TRBV4-3	.	TRBJ2-3	TGCGCCAGCAGCACAGAAGGGCGCGGCACAGATACGCAGTATTTT	CASSTEGRGTDTQYF
many	TRBV15	.	TRBJ2-3	TGTGCCACCAGCAGAGACAAGACAGATACGCAGTATTTT	CATSRDKTDTQYF
.	TRBV12-3/TRBV12-4	.	TRBJ2-5	TGTGCCAGCAGGCCCACCCGCACCAGGGAGACCCAGTACTTC	CASRPTRTRETQYF
many	TRBV4-3	.	TRBJ1-1	TGCGCCAGCAGCCAAGATTGGGGGGTTAACACTGAAGCTTTCTTT	CASSQDWGVNTEAFF
many	TRBV5-1	.	TRBJ2-3	TGCGCCAGCGGGGAACCTAGCACAGATACGCAGTATTTT	CASGEPSTDTQYF
.	TRBV11-2	TRBD2	TRBJ2-1	TGTGCCAGCAGCTTAGAGGCTAGCGGGGACCTCTACAATGAGCAGTTCTTC	CASSLEASGDLYNEQFF
.	TRBV5-1	TRBD2	TRBJ2-1	TGCGCCAGCAGCGAGCAGGCGGGAGGGGGCAATGAGCAGTTCTTC	CASSEQAGGGNEQFF
many	TRBV7-2	TRBD1	TRBJ2-7	TGTGCCAGCAGCTCCCAGGGGGCCTCCTACGAGCAGTACTTC	CASSSQGASYEQYF
.	TRBV20-1	TRBD1	TRBJ2-7	TGCAGTGCTAGTAGGCCAGGGGGCAGCTACGAGCAGTACTTC	CSASRPGGSYEQYF
many	TRBV5-6	.	TRBJ1-2	TGTGCCAGCAGCTTTGAGCGGTATAGCTATGGCTACACCTTC	CASSFERYSYGYTF
many	TRBV12-3/TRBV12-4	.	TRBJ2-3	TGTGCCAGCAGTTTTTTGGGGAGCACAGATACGCAGTATTTT	CASSFLGSTDTQYF
few	TRBV6-5	.	TRBJ2-1	TGTGCCAGCAGTTACGTGGCAGGACAAGACATATCCTACAATGAGCAGTTCTTC	CASSYVAGQDISYNEQFF
.	TRBV3-1	TRBD2	TRBJ2-7	TGTGCCAGCAGCCAAGGAGATATAGCGGGAGCCGAGCAGTACTTC	CASSQGDIAGAEQYF
few	TRBV7-6	TRBD2	TRBJ2-7	TGTGCCAGCAGCTTAGGAGGGACTAGCGGGGGTTCAAAAAGCTCCTACGAGCAGTACTTC	CASSLGGTSGGSKSSYEQYF